The rows below give T cell receptor beta chains drawn from one sample of a study of blood T cell repertoires in COVID-19. Libraries were prepared by immunoSEQ multiplex PCR; TCRdb keeps only in-frame clonotypes and omits some of them. Of some 510,000 clones detected, over 75% appear once; the ten largest clones hold approximately 2%. The sequenced sample was PBMCs or T cells enriched from blood (not recorded which). The receptors stem from a woman aged 35 to 49 who had recovered from COVID-19. CDR3s include the opening cysteine and the closing phenylalanine or tryptophan. The order of the fields is J gene, D gene, clone size, V gene, CDR3 length, CDR3 DNA, CDR3 protein. D genes are given only for firm matches. Some rows mark clone size as missing; the rest say once, few, many or name a class of expanded clone.

>TRBJ1-1|NA|many|TRBV12-3/TRBV12-4|13
TGTGCCAGCACCTGGACACTGAACACTGAAGCTTTCTTT
CASTWTLNTEAFF
>TRBJ2-2|TRBD2|NA|TRBV18|15
TGTGCCAGCTCACCGACTAGCGGGAGCACCGGGGAGCTGTTTTTT
CASSPTSGSTGELFF
>TRBJ2-1|NA|NA|TRBV4-1|13
TGCGCCAGCAGCTTCAGGCCGTACAATGAGCAGTTCTTC
CASSFRPYNEQFF
>TRBJ1-2|NA|NA|TRBV18|15
TGTGCCAGCTCACCGACCCAGGGTTTTGACTATGGCTACACCTTC
CASSPTQGFDYGYTF
>TRBJ1-2|TRBD1|NA|TRBV7-9|13
TGTGCCAGCAGCGCAGGGACAGTGTATGGCTACACCTTC
CASSAGTVYGYTF
>TRBJ2-5|TRBD2|NA|TRBV29-1|13
TGCAGCGCTGGGGGACTAGCTAAAGAGACCCAGTACTTC
CSAGGLAKETQYF
>TRBJ1-2|NA|NA|TRBV21-1|12
TGTGCCAGCCGGGACACTCACTATGGCTACACCTTC
CASRDTHYGYTF
>TRBJ2-2|NA|NA|TRBV6-2/TRBV6-3|15
TGTGCCAGCAGTTACTTAGTTGTGAACACCGGGGAGCTGTTTTTT
CASSYLVVNTGELFF
>TRBJ1-1|NA|once|TRBV7-9|13
TGTGCCAGCAGCCCGGACCTCTTAACGGGGGCTTTCTTT
CASSPDLLTGAFF
>TRBJ2-3|TRBD2|NA|TRBV19|20
TGTGCCAGTAGTATTGGGGTTAAGTTAGCGGGTCTGGGTTTGACAGATACGCAGTATTTT
CASSIGVKLAGLGLTDTQYF
>TRBJ2-1|NA|NA|TRBV7-6|15
TGTGCCAGCAGCTTAGGACTGGGTTCCTCCAATGAGCAGTTCTTC
CASSLGLGSSNEQFF